Each of the 25 T cell receptor beta chains below was sequenced from the same sample in a study of blood T cell repertoires in COVID-19. The repertoire was sequenced with immunoSEQ multiplex PCR; TCRdb's copy has only in-frame clones and lacks some. The sample yields 100,000 or so clones, 84% seen once. The specimen was peripheral blood. These receptors were obtained from a man aged 65 to 79 with active or convalescent COVID-19.

The chain joins TRBV6-5 to TRBJ2-1; TRBD2 might be the D (6 bases). Germline CDR1 MNHEY, CDR2 SVGAGI. Trimming cost V 4 bases and J 1 base, with 11 bases left between them. The CDR3 extends over 15 amino acids. In DNA, the CDR3 is TGTGCCAGCAGTTCGGGGGACCCTTCCTACAATGAGCAGTTCTTC. The encoded protein is CASSSGDPSYNEQFF.

The chain employs TRBV18 and TRBJ1-1; 7 nucleotides line up with TRBD1. Germline V gene data show CDR1 as KGHSH and CDR2 as LQKENI. The CDR3 is made up of 14 amino acids. V shed 6 bases and J 7 bases; nucleotides not matched to a gene: 11. CDR3 sequence reads: CASSQLTGKNEAFF. CDR3 in DNA: TGTGCCAGCTCCCAGTTGACAGGGAAGAATGAAGCTTTCTTT. Using reference TRBV18 and TRBJ1-1 for the parts outside the CDR3, the full variable domain is NAGVMQNPRHLVRRRGQEARLRCSPMKGHSHVYWYRQLPEEGLKFMVYLQKENIIDESGMPKERFSAEFPKEGPSILRIQQVVRGDSAAYFCASSQLTGKNEAFFGQGTRLTVV.

The sample holds many counts of this clone. This chain joins TRBV20-1 and TRBJ2-1; TRBD1 matches at 9 bases. The CDR3 contains 15 residues. Germline CDR1 DFQATT, CDR2 SNEGSKA (reference sequence). The junction had 12 bases not matched to a gene; V was cut back by 3 bases and J by 9 bases. The CDR3 region has the DNA TGCAGTGCTAGTGTACAGGGGGCTACATTGAGTGAGCAGTTCTTC. Encoded protein: CSASVQGATLSEQFF.

The sample holds a few counts of this clone. V gene TRBV6-2 or TRBV6-3 combines with J gene TRBJ1-2; a weak D match, TRBD1 (6 bases). The germline V gene encodes CDR1 MNHEY and CDR2 SVGEGT. CDR3 size: 14 residues. Trimming took 4 bases from V and 8 from J, leaving 17 bases between them. In DNA, the CDR3 is TGTGCCAGCAGTTTAAACAGGGATATCGGCGGCTACACCTTC. This translates into CASSLNRDIGGYTF.

The V call is TRBV7-9, the J call TRBJ2-5, with D possibly being TRBD2 (7 bases). CDR1 and CDR2 from the germline V gene are SEHNR and FQNEAQ (reference sequence). The CDR3 length is 14 residues. V lost 5 bases, J lost 5 bases, and 15 bases lay in between. CDR3 DNA sequence: TGTGCCAGCAGCACCTGGGGGGGCGATGAGACCCAGTACTTC. Translated, it gives CASSTWGGDETQYF.

The chain combines TRBV24-1 with TRBJ2-3; TRBD1 matches 7 bases. CDR1 and CDR2 from the germline V gene are KGHDR and SFDVKD. The CDR3 sequence is 16 residues long. V trimming: 1 base; J trimming: 0 bases; junction bases outside the gene matches: 3. CDR3: CATSDFTGASTDTQYF. The CDR3 DNA sequence: TGTGCCACCAGTGATTTTACAGGGGCTAGCACAGATACGCAGTATTTT.

The chain employs TRBV18 and TRBJ2-1; 8 nucleotides match TRBD1. V was pared by 0 bases and J by 9 bases, with 4 bases of the junction left unmatched. The CDR3 runs 14 residues. Germline V CDR1 and CDR2: KGHSH, LQKENI. This CDR3 reads CASSPPSGGGEQFF. CDR3 coding DNA: TGTGCCAGCTCACCACCATCAGGGGGCGGTGAGCAGTTCTTC. Combining the CDR3 with reference TRBV18 and TRBJ2-1 gives the whole variable domain NAGVMQNPRHLVRRRGQEARLRCSPMKGHSHVYWYRQLPEEGLKFMVYLQKENIIDESGMPKERFSAEFPKEGPSILRIQQVVRGDSAAYFCASSPPSGGGEQFFGPGTRLTVL.

The V call is TRBV9, the J call TRBJ2-1; 9 positions match TRBD2. The V gene's germline CDR1 is SGDLS and CDR2 YYNGEE. This CDR3 has 16 residues. Trimming at V came to 2 bases and at J to 5 bases, leaving 8 bases not matched to a gene. CDR3 sequence (DNA): TGTGCCAGCAGCGTGTGGACTAGCGCGAAGCACAATGAGCAGTTCTTC. It translates to CASSVWTSAKHNEQFF.

The chain joins TRBV19 to TRBJ2-5; the D gene is possibly TRBD2 (5 bases). This CDR3 is 14 amino acids long. Germline CDR1 and CDR2: LNHDA and SQIVND (reference sequence). V was pared by 6 bases and J by 5 bases, with 16 bases between. CDR3 loop: CASRTGGSGETQYF. In DNA, the CDR3 is TGTGCCAGTAGGACCGGCGGGTCCGGGGAGACCCAGTACTTC.

The rearrangement uses TRBV5-1 and TRBJ2-5; tentatively, D is TRBD2 (5 bases). Germline V lookup: CDR1 SGHRS, CDR2 YFSETQ. V lost 1 base, J lost 3 bases, and 7 bases lay in between. The CDR3 sequence is 13 residues long. The CDR3, as DNA: TGCGCCAGCAGCTTGTACGGGGAAGAGACCCAGTACTTC. Translating gives CASSLYGEETQYF.

The chain is built from TRBV11-3 and TRBJ2-1, with D perhaps matching TRBD2 (5 bases). The CDR3 loop spans 16 amino acids. The germline gives CDR1 SGHNT, CDR2 YENEEA. Trimming took 5 bases from V and 2 from J, leaving 16 bases between them. This CDR3 reads CASSPRTSGAYNEQFF. CDR3 coding DNA: TGTGCCAGCAGCCCGCGGACGAGCGGAGCCTACAATGAGCAGTTCTTC. The full variable domain, in which reference TRBV11-3 and TRBJ2-1 provide the parts outside the CDR3, is EAGVVQSPRYKIIEKKQPVAFWCNPISGHNTLYWYLQNLGQGPELLIRYENEEAVDDSQLPKDRFSAERLKGVDSTLKIQPAELGDSAVYLCASSPRTSGAYNEQFFGPGTRLTVL.

This chain links TRBV19 with TRBJ2-3; TRBD1 might be the D (6 bases). Trimming cost V 6 bases and J 5 bases, with 9 bases left between them. CDR1 LNHDA and CDR2 SQIVND come from the germline V gene (reference sequence). The CDR3 covers 12 residues. The DNA for the CDR3 is TGTGCCAGTAGCTCACAGGGAGATACGCAGTATTTT. Translating it yields CASSSQGDTQYF.

The CDR3 bases are TGTGCCAGCAGCCCTCAGGGGTTATCCTACAATGAGCAGTTCTTC. This encodes CASSPQGLSYNEQFF. This chain links TRBV9 with TRBJ2-1; D is perhaps TRBD1 (6 bases). CDR3 size: 15 residues. Per germline, CDR1 SGDLS and CDR2 YYNGEE. V lost 4 bases and J 1 base, leaving 12 bases between the germline ends.

The count of this clone is one. The rearrangement joins TRBV7-2 to TRBJ1-1, with no clear D. This CDR3 region has 15 residues. V was cut by 1 base and J by 4 bases, with 13 bases left in between. Germline V CDR1 and CDR2: SGHTA, FQGNSA. In DNA form, the CDR3 reads TGTGCCAGCAGCTTAGTTGGGAGTCCCCCCACTGAAGCTTTCTTT. The encoded protein is CASSLVGSPPTEAFF.

This clone was counted once. The chain has TRBV4-1 and TRBJ1-1; D not resolved. Trimming took 2 bases from V and 6 from J, leaving 13 bases between them. The CDR3 covers 14 residues. From germline, CDR1 is MGHRA and CDR2 YSYEKL. The CDR3 here is CASSQLYARAEAFF. For the CDR3, the DNA is TGCGCCAGCAGCCAATTATATGCGCGTGCTGAAGCTTTCTTT.

The V call is TRBV28, the J call TRBJ1-5; tentatively, D is TRBD1 (5 bases). This CDR3 contains 15 residues. The germline V gene has CDR1 MDHEN and CDR2 SYDVKM. V was shortened by 4 bases and J by 4 bases, with 14 bases between the two germline ends. CDR3 bases: TGTGCCAGCAGTTCAGACGACAGCCTAAATCAGCCCCAGCATTTT. Amino acids: CASSSDDSLNQPQHF.

J is TRBJ1-2 and V is TRBV11-2, with TRBD1 identical over 9 bases. The CDR3 contains 15 residues. After removal of 3 bases from V and 5 bases from J, the junction contained 7 bases not matched to a gene. From germline, CDR1 is SGHAT and CDR2 FQNNGV. This CDR3 reads CASSLGTGRIYGYTF. DNA of the CDR3: TGTGCCAGCAGCTTGGGGACAGGGCGAATTTATGGCTACACCTTC.

The chain employs TRBV24-1 and TRBJ2-4; D might be TRBD1 (7 bases). With 4 bases removed from V and 6 bases from J, the gap between germline ends came to 18 bases. Germline CDR1 is KGHDR and CDR2 is SFDVKD. The CDR3 is made up of 16 amino acids. CDR3 coding DNA: TGTGCCACCAGTGACCCCGGGGCAGGGGGGAGAAACATTCAGTACTTC. Residues: CATSDPGAGGRNIQYF.

Points on this clone: One end of the junction varies from germline; a read error may be responsible. The rearrangement joins TRBV7-7 to TRBJ2-5; maybe TRBD1 (6 bases). Germline V gene data show CDR1 as SSHAT and CDR2 as FNYEAQ (reference sequence). The CDR3 is made up of 17 amino acids. The CDR3 nucleotides are TGTGCTAGCAGCCCGGCAGGCGCAGGGGTCCTCCAAGAGACCCAGTACTTC. The encoded protein is CASSPAGAGVLQETQYF.

The chain employs TRBV28 and TRBJ1-6; 9 bases fit TRBD1. This CDR3 is 15 amino acids long. Looked up from germline, CDR1 is MDHEN and CDR2 is SYDVKM. V lost 6 bases, J lost 4 bases, and 4 bases stayed unmatched. CDR3 residues: CASSPGQGYNSPLHF. For the CDR3, the DNA is TGTGCCAGCAGCCCGGGACAGGGATATAATTCACCCCTCCACTTT.

The V call is TRBV6-1, the J call TRBJ2-5, with TRBD2 as a possible D gene (5 bases). Germline lookup yields CDR1 MNHNS and CDR2 SASEGT. Trimming removed 3 bases from V and 5 bases from J, with 10 bases in between. CDR3 length: 13 residues. Here the CDR3 DNA reads TGTGCCAGCAGTGAGACATGGAGGGAGACCCAGTACTTC. Protein product: CASSETWRETQYF.

This clone was picked up a small number of times. The genes are TRBV29-1 and TRBJ1-2, with D maybe TRBD1 (6 bases). V lost 6 bases to trimming and J lost 2 bases, with 16 bases between them. From germline, CDR1 is SQVTM and CDR2 ANQGSEA. The CDR3 extends over 14 amino acids. Written as DNA, the CDR3 is TGCAGCGTAGCCAAACAGGGAGGGAACTATGGCTACACCTTC. Translating it yields CSVAKQGGNYGYTF.

The genes are TRBV7-9 and TRBJ1-1; TRBD1 might be the D (5 bases). The CDR3 spans 11 residues. Germline-derived CDR1 and CDR2 are SEHNR and FQNEAQ (reference sequence). V lost 4 bases and J lost 11, with 11 bases in between. CDR3 nucleotide sequence: TGTGCCAGCAGCTCGGGGGGGTGGGCTTTCTTT. As protein: CASSSGGWAFF. The whole variable domain, filled in from reference TRBV7-9 and TRBJ1-1, reads DTGVSQNPRHKITKRGQNVTFRCDPISEHNRLYWYRQTLGQGPEFLTYFQNEAQLEKSRLLSDRFSAERPKGSFSTLEIQRTEQGDSAMYLCASSSGGWAFFGQGTRLTVV.

This chain connects TRBV9 to TRBJ2-7; possibly TRBD2 for D (5 bases). Germline values: CDR1 SGDLS, CDR2 YYNGEE. The length of the CDR3 is 14 residues. The V end was cut by 0 bases, the J end by 7 bases, with 14 bases between. CDR3 region: CASSVEPGSGEQYF. The DNA for the CDR3 is TGTGCCAGCAGCGTAGAACCGGGATCGGGAGAGCAGTACTTC.

The V and J genes are TRBV27 and TRBJ1-6; D perhaps matches TRBD1 (6 bases). The CDR3 length is 15 residues. The germline V and J ends were trimmed by 5 bases and 4 bases, with 12 bases remaining between them. Germline V lookup: CDR1 MNHEY, CDR2 SMNVEV (reference sequence). As DNA, the CDR3 is TGTGCCAGCAGTCCCCAACAGGGATATAATTCACCCCTCCACTTT. Encoded protein: CASSPQQGYNSPLHF.